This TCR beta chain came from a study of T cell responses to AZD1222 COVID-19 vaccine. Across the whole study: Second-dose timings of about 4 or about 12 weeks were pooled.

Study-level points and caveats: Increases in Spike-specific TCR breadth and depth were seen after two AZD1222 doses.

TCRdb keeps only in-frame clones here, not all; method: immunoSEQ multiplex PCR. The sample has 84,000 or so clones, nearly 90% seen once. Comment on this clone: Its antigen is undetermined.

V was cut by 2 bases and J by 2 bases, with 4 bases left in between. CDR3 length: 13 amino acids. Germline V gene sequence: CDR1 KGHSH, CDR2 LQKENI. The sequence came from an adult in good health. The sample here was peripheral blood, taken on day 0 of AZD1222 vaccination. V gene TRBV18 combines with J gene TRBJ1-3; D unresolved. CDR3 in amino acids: CASSPDTGNTIYF. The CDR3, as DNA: TGTGCCAGCTCACCAGACACTGGAAACACCATATATTTT.